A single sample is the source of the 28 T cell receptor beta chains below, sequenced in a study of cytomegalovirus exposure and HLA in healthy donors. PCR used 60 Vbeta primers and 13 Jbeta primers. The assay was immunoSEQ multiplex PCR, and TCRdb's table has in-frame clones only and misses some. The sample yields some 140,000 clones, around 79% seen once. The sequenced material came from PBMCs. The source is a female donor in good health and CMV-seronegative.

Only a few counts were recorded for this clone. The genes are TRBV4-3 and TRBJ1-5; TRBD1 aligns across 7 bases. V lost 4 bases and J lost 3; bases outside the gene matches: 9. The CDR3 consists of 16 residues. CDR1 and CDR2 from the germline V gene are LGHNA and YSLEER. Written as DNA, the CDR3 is TGCGCCAGCAGCCGTTCCCAGACAGGGAACAATCAGCCCCAGCATTTT. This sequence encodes CASSRSQTGNNQPQHF.

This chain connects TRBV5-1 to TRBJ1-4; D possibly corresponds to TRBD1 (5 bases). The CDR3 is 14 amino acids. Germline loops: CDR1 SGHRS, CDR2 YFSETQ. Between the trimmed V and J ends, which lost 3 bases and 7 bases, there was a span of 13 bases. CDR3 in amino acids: CASSSAGMGEKLFF. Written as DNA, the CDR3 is TGCGCCAGCAGCTCCGCAGGGATGGGTGAAAAACTGTTTTTT. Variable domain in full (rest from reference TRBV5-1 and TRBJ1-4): KAGVTQTPRYLIKTRGQQVTLSCSPISGHRSVSWYQQTPGQGLQFLFEYFSETQRNKGNFPGRFSGRQFSNSRSEMNVSTLELGDSALYLCASSSAGMGEKLFFGSGTQLSVL.

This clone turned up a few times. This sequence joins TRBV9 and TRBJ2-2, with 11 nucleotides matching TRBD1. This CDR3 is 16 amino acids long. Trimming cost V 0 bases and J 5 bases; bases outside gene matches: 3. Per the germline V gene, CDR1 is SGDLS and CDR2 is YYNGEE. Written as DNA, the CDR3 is TGTGCCAGCAGCGTAGGGACAGGGGGCGGAACCGGGGAGCTGTTTTTT. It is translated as CASSVGTGGGTGELFF. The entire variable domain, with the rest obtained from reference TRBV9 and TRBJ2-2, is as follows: DSGVTQTPKHLITATGQRVTLRCSPRSGDLSVYWYQQSLDQGLQFLIQYYNGEERAKGNILERFSAQQFPDLHSELNLSSLELGDSALYFCASSVGTGGGTGELFFGEGSRLTVL.

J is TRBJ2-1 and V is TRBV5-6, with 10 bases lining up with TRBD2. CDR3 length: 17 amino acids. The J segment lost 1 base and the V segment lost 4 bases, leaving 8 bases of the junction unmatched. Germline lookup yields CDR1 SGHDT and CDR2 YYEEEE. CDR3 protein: CASSLISGRYSYNEQFF. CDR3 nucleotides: TGTGCCAGCAGCCTGATTAGCGGGAGGTATTCCTACAATGAGCAGTTCTTC.

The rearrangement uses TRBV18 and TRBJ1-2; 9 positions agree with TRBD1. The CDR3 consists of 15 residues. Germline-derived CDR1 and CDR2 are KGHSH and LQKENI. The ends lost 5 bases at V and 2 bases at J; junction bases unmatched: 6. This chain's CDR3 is CASSSGTGSNYGYTF. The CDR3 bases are TGTGCCAGCTCATCCGGGACAGGGTCGAACTATGGCTACACCTTC.

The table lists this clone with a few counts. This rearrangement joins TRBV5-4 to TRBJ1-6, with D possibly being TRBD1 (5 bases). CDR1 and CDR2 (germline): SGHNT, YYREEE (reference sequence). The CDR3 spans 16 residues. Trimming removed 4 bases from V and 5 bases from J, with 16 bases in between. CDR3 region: CASSILGRGDNSPLHF. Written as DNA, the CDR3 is TGTGCCAGCAGCATCCTCGGGAGGGGCGATAATTCACCCCTCCACTTT.

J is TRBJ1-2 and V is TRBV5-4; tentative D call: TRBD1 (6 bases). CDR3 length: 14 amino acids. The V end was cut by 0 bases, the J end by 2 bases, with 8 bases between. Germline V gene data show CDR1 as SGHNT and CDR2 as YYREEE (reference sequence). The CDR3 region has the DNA TGTGCCAGCAGCTTGGTGGGGGCGAACTATGGCTACACCTTC. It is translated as CASSLVGANYGYTF.

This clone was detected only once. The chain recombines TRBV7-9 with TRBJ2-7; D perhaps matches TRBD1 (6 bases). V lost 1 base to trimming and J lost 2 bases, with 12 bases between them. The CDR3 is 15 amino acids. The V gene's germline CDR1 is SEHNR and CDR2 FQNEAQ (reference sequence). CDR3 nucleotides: TGTGCCAGCAGCTTAGAAAGACAGGTCCCCTACGAGCAGTACTTC. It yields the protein CASSLERQVPYEQYF.

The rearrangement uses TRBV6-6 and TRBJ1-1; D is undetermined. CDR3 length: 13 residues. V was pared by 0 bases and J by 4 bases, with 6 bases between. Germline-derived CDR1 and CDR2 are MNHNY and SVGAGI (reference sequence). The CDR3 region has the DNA TGTGCCAGCAGTTACTCGCGGGTCACTGAAGCTTTCTTT. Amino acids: CASSYSRVTEAFF.

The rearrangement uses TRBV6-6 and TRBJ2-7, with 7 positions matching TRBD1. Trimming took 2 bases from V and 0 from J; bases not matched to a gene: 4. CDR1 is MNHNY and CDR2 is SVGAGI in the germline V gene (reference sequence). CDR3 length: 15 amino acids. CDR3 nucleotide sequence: TGTGCCAGCAGTTACGTGACAGGGAGCTCCTACGAGCAGTACTTC. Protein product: CASSYVTGSSYEQYF.

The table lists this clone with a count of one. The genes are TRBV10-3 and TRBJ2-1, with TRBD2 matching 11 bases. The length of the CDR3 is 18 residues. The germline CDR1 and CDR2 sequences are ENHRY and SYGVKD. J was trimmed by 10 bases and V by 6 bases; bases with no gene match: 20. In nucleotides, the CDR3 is TGTGCCATCAGCGAGGAGACCTTACGAACTAGCGGGAGAGGCGAGCAGTTCTTC. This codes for CAISEETLRTSGRGEQFF.

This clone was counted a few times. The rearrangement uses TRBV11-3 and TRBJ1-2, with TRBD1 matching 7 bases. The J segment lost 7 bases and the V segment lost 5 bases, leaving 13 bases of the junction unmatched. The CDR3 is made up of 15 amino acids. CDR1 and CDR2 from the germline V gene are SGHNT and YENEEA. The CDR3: CASSVGGVSTTGYTF. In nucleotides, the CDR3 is TGTGCCAGCAGCGTAGGGGGCGTGAGCACTACTGGCTACACCTTC.

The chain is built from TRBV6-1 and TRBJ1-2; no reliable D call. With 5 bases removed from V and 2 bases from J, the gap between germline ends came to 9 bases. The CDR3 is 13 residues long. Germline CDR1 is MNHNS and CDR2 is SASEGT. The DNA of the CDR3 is TGTGCCAGCAGTAACGAGCGAAACTATGGCTACACCTTC. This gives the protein CASSNERNYGYTF.

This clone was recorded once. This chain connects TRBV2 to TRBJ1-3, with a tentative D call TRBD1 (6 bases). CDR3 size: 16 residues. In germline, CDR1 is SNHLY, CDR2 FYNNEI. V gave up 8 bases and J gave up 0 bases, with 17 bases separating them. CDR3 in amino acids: CASVRDTYLSGNTIYF. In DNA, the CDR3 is TGTGCCAGCGTCCGGGACACCTATCTCTCTGGAAACACCATATATTTT.

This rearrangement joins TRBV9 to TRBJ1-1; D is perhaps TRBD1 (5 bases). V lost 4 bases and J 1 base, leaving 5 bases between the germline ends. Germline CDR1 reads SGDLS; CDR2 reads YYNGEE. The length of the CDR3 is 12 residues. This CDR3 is CASSTGNTEAFF. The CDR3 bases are TGTGCCAGCAGCACAGGGAACACTGAAGCTTTCTTT.

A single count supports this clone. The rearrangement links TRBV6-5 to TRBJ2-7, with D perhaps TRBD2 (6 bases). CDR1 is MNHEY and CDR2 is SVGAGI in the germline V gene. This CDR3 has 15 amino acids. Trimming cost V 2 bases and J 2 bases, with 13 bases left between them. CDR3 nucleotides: TGTGCCAGCAGTTACAGCAGGGACTCGCCCTACGAGCAGTACTTC. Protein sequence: CASSYSRDSPYEQYF.

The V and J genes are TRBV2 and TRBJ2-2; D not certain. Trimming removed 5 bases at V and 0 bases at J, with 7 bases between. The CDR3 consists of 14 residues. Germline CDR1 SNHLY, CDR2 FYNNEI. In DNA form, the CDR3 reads TGTGCCAGCAGTTACCTAGCGAACACCGGGGAGCTGTTTTTT. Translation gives CASSYLANTGELFF.

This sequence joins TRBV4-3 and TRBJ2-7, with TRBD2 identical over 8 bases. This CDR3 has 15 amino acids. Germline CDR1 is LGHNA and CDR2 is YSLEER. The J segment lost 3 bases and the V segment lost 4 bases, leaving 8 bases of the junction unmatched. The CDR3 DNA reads TGCGCCAGCAGCCCCAGCGGCGGGGGGATCTACGAGCAGTACTTC. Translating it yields CASSPSGGGIYEQYF.

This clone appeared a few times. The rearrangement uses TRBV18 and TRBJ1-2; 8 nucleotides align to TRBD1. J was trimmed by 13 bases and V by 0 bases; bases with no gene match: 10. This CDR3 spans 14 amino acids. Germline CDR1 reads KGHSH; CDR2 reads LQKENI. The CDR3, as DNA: TGTGCCAGCTCACCACCAGGGTCCACTGACAGGGGCACCTTC. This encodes CASSPPGSTDRGTF.

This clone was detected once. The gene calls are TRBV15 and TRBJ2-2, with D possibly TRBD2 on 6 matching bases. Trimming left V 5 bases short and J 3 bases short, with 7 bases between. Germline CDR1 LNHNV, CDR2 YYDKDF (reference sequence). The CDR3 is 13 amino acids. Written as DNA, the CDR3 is TGTGCCACCAGCGGCGGGGACACCGGGGAGCTGTTTTTT. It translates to CATSGGDTGELFF.

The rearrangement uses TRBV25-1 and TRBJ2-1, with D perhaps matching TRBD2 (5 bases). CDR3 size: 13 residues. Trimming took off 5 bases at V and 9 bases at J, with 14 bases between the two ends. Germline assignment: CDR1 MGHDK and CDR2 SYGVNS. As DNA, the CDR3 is TGTGCCAGCAGTCCGACGGGATCGTTTGAGCAGTTCTTC. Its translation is CASSPTGSFEQFF.

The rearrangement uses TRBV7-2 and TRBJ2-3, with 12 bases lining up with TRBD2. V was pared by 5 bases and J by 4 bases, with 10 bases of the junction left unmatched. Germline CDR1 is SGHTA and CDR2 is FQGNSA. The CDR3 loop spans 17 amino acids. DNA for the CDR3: TGTGCCAGCAGCGTCAGACTAGCGGGAGTTGGTCCAGATACGCAGTATTTT. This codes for CASSVRLAGVGPDTQYF.

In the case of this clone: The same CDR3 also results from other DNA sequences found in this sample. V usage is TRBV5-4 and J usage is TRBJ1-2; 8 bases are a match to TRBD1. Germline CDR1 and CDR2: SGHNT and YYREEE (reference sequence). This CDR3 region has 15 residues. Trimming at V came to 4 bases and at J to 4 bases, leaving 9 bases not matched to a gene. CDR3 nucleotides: TGTGCCAGCAGCCTCCGGACAGGGTTAGGCTATGGCTACACCTTC. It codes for CASSLRTGLGYGYTF.

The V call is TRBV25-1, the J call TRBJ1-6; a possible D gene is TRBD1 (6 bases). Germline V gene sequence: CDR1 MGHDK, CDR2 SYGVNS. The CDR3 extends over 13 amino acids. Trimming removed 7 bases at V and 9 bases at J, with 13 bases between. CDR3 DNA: TGTGCCAGCAAGGGTGGGGGCGGTTCACCCCTCCACTTT. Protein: CASKGGGGSPLHF.

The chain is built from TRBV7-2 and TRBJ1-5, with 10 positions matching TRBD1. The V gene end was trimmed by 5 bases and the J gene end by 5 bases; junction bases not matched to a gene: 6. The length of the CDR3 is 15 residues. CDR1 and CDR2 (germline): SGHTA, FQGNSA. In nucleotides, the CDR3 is TGTGCCAGCAGCCCCGGGACAGGGGTTCATCAGCCCCAGCATTTT. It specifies CASSPGTGVHQPQHF.

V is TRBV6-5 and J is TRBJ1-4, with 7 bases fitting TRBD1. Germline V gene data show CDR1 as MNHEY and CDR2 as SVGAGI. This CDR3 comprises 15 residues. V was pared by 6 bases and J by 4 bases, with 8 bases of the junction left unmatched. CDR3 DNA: TGTGCCAGCAGGACAGGGACAGCAGATAATGAAAAACTGTTTTTT. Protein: CASRTGTADNEKLFF.

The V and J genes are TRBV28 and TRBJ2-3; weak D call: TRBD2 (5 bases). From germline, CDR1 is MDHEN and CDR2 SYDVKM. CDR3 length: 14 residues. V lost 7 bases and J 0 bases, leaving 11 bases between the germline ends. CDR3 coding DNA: TGTGCCAGCAAAGGCGGCGGGAGCACAGATACGCAGTATTTT. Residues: CASKGGGSTDTQYF.

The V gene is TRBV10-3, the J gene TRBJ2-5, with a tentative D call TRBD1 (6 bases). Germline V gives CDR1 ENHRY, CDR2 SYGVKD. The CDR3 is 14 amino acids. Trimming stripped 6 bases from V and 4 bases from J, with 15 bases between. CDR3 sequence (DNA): TGTGCCATCAGGATCGACAGGACGGGAGAGACCCAGTACTTC. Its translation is CAIRIDRTGETQYF.